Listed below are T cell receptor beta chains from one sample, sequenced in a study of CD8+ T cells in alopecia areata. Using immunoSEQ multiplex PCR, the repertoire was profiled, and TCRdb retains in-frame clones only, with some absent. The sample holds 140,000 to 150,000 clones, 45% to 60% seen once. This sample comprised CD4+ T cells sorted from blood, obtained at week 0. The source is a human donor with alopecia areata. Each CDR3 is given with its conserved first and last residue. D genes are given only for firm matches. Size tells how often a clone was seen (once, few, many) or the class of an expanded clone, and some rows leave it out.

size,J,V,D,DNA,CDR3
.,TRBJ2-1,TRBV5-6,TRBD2,TGTGCCAGCAGCTTCGTCTTCCGGGAGGCGTACAATGAGCAGTTCTTC,CASSFVFREAYNEQFF
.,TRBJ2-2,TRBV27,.,TGTGCCAGCAGTTTATTCAGGGCCGGGGAGCTGTTTTTT,CASSLFRAGELFF
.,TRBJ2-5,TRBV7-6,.,TGTGCCAGCAGCTTAGCGGGTTCCGCAGTGGAGACCCAGTACTTC,CASSLAGSAVETQYF
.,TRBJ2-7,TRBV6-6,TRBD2,TGTGCCAGCAGTTACGTCGGCGGGGGAACCTCCTACGAGCAGTACTTC,CASSYVGGGTSYEQYF
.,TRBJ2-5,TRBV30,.,TGTGCCTGGAAGGGGGGTAAAGAGACCCAGTACTTC,CAWKGGKETQYF
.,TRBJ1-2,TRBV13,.,TGTGCCAGCAGCTCATTGGGACGCTTCTTTGGCTACACCTTC,CASSSLGRFFGYTF
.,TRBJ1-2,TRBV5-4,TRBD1,TGTGCCAGCAGCTTCGATCCGGGACAGGTGAACTATGGCTACACCTTC,CASSFDPGQVNYGYTF
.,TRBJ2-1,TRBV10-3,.,TGTGCCATCAGCGGAAACAATGAGCAGTTCTTC,CAISGNNEQFF
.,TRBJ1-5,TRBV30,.,TGTGCCTGGAGTGAAGCAGGGGATCAGCCCCAGCATTTT,CAWSEAGDQPQHF
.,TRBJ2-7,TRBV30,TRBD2,TGTGCCTGGAGTGATCAAGGACTAGCGGGACGACCCTACGAGCAGTACTTC,CAWSDQGLAGRPYEQYF
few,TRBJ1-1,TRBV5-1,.,TGCGCCAGCAGCTGGACGGGAGGACGAGAAGCTTTCTTT,CASSWTGGREAFF
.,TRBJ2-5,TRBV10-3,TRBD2,TGTGCCATCAGTGGGGAGGGGGAGACCCAGTACTTC,CAISGEGETQYF
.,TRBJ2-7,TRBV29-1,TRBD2,TGCAGCGCCCGAACCCGAGCGGGGTCGAACTCCTACGAGCAGTACTTC,CSARTRAGSNSYEQYF
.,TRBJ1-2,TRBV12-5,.,TGTGCTAGTGGTTTGTCCGGGGGCTACACCTTC,CASGLSGGYTF
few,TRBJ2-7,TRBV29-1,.,TGCAGCGTCCAAGCTGGTGACGAGCAGTACTTC,CSVQAGDEQYF
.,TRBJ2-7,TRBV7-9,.,TGTGCCAGCAGCGACTCTCTCCTCGAGCAGTACTTC,CASSDSLLEQYF
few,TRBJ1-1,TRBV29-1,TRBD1,TGCAGCGTGGCTAATGGACAGGGTACTGAAGCTTTCTTT,CSVANGQGTEAFF
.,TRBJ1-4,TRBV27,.,TGTGCCAGCAGTCCTTTGGGGGCCACGGAAAAACTGTTTTTT,CASSPLGATEKLFF
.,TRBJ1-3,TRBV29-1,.,TGCAGCGTTGCATCACCAAGCTCTGGAAACACCATATATTTT,CSVASPSSGNTIYF
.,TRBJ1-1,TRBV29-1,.,TGCAGCGTTGAGTTGAGGGGCAAAGCTTTCTTT,CSVELRGKAFF
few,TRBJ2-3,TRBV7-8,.,TGTGCCAGCATCCCCCGAGGGGTATCTAGCACAGATACGCAGTATTTT,CASIPRGVSSTDTQYF
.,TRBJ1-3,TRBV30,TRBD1,TGTGCCTGGGGCCACAGGGGCGAGGCTGGAAACACCATATATTTT,CAWGHRGEAGNTIYF
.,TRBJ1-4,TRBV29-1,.,TGCAGCGCCCGGGGGGCTAATGAAAAACTGTTTTTT,CSARGANEKLFF
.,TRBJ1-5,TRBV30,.,TGTGCCTGGAGTGTACCAGGGGGCAATCAGCCCCAGCATTTT,CAWSVPGGNQPQHF
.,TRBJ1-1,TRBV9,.,TGTGCCAGCAGCGTAGCGGTGAACACTGAAGCTTTCTTT,CASSVAVNTEAFF
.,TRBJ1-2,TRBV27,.,TGTGCCAGCAAGATGGGGTTCCGCTACACCTTC,CASKMGFRYTF
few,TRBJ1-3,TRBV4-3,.,TGCGCCAGCAGCCAAGAGGCAGGGTCTGGAAACACCATATATTTT,CASSQEAGSGNTIYF
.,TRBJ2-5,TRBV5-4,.,TGTGCCAGCAGCGGCGCTAGCCGTCGGGAGACCCAGTACTTC,CASSGASRRETQYF
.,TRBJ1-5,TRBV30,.,TGTGCCTGGACCCCCCCCAGGGGACGGAATCAGCCCCAGCATTTT,CAWTPPRGRNQPQHF
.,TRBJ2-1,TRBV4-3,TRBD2,TGCGCCAGCAGCCAAGCCGGGAGGAATGGCGATGAGCAGTTCTTC,CASSQAGRNGDEQFF
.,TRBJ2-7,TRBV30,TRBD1,TGTGCCTCGACCAGGGACAGGCAAACCTACGAGCAGTACTTC,CASTRDRQTYEQYF
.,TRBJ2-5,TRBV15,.,TGTGCCACCAGCAGAGCTTCTTCTGGATGGGAGACCCAGTACTTC,CATSRASSGWETQYF
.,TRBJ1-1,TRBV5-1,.,TGCGCCAGCAGGCCTGATACAGGAGTAACATTGAACACTGAAGCTTTCTTT,CASRPDTGVTLNTEAFF
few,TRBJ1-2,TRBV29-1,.,TGCAGCGCTGAGGGGGGGGCGGGCGGCTACACCTTC,CSAEGGAGGYTF
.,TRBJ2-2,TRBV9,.,TGTGCCAGCTCCGGGGAGACAAACACCGGGGAGCTGTTTTTT,CASSGETNTGELFF
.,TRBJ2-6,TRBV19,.,TGTGCCAGTAGAAAATTACAGGGCGGTGGGGCCAACGTCCTGACTTTC,CASRKLQGGGANVLTF
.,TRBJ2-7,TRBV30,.,TGTGCCTGGTACCGGACCAACAGGAACGAGCAGTACTTC,CAWYRTNRNEQYF
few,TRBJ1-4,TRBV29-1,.,TGCAGCGCTAGCCGGGGTCCAAATGAAAAACTGTTTTTT,CSASRGPNEKLFF